The 20 T cell receptor beta chains below were found in one sample sequenced in a study of response to subunit inactivated influenza vaccine. TCRdb re-called the RT-PCR reads with MiXCR, one entry per CDR3 protein. The data hold 500,000 to 600,000 distinct CDR3 sequences, with 16% observed a single time. This specimen consisted of CD4+ T cells sorted from PBMCs, obtained around 25 months after vaccination. Source of these receptors: a man between 50 and 69 years old who received an inactivated influenza vaccine.

The rearrangement uses TRBV7-9 and TRBJ1-2, with 9 nucleotides matching TRBD1. Losses at the gene ends were 5 bases for V and 8 bases for J; bases not matched to a gene: 9. The germline CDR1 and CDR2 sequences are SEHNR and FQNEAQ (reference sequence). The CDR3 totals 14 residues. Here the CDR3 DNA reads TGTGCCAGCAGCCAAACAGGGGGCGCGTCCGGCTACACCTTC. Translation: CASSQTGGASGYTF.

The V and J genes are TRBV6-2 or TRBV6-3 and TRBJ2-1; D gene uncertain. CDR3 length equals 17 residues. Trimming removed 5 bases at V and 0 bases at J, with 17 bases between. CDR1 and CDR2 from the germline V gene are MNHEY and SVGEGT. This CDR3 is CASSPTPGWSSYNEQFF. The CDR3 nucleotides are TGTGCCAGCAGTCCCACCCCGGGCTGGAGCTCCTACAATGAGCAGTTCTTC.

The gene calls are TRBV3-1 and TRBJ2-3; D unresolved. The germline V gene has CDR1 LGHDT and CDR2 YNNKEL (reference sequence). The length of the CDR3 is 15 residues. The ends were cut back, 0 bases at V and 4 bases at J, with 11 bases in the middle. This chain's CDR3 is CASSQDPSVADTQYF. CDR3 DNA sequence: TGTGCCAGCAGCCAAGACCCCTCGGTGGCAGATACGCAGTATTTT.

The CDR3 sequence: CAWSRVVEPLHF. The CDR3 DNA follows: TGTGCCTGGAGCCGGGTAGTCGAACCCCTCCACTTT. The chain couples TRBV30 to TRBJ1-6; D is uncertain. V dropped 3 bases and J dropped 12 bases, with 12 bases sitting between them. CDR3 size: 12 residues. Germline values: CDR1 GTSNPN, CDR2 SVGIG (reference sequence).

This clonotype was observed a handful of times. This sequence joins TRBV12-3 or TRBV12-4 and TRBJ2-1; 7 bases map to TRBD2. This CDR3 has 17 residues. The V gene end was trimmed by 4 bases and the J gene end by 8 bases; junction bases not matched to a gene: 17. The DNA for the CDR3 is TGTGCCAGCAGTTCCAGAGTAAGGGGAGGGAGCCAGGATGAGCAGTTCTTC. Translating gives CASSSRVRGGSQDEQFF.

The genes are TRBV12-3 or TRBV12-4 and TRBJ2-1; D gene ambiguous. V shed 6 bases and J shed 13 bases, with 16 bases lying between them. The CDR3 has 12 residues. CDR3 bases: TGTGCCAGCAGCCCGGAATCTAAGCACCAGTTCTTC. Translated, it gives CASSPESKHQFF.

In its sample, this clonotype was seen a few times. V gene TRBV7-8 combines with J gene TRBJ1-5; a possible D gene is TRBD1 (5 bases). CDR3 length: 13 residues. V lost 3 bases and J 5 bases, leaving 8 bases between the germline ends. The germline V gene has CDR1 SGHVS and CDR2 FQNEAQ. The CDR3 here is CASSLTEDQPQHF. CDR3 coding DNA: TGTGCCAGCAGCTTGACAGAAGATCAGCCCCAGCATTTT. Full variable domain (missing parts from reference TRBV7-8 and TRBJ1-5): GAGVSQSPRYKVAKRGQDVALRCDPISGHVSLFWYQQALGQGPEFLTYFQNEAQLDKSGLPSDRFFAERPEGSVSTLKIQRTQQEDSAVYLCASSLTEDQPQHFGDGTRLSIL.

This clonotype has just a few counts. The chain employs TRBV20-1 and TRBJ2-7, with D hard to call. The V gene lost 3 bases and the J gene lost 0 bases, with 12 bases spanning the gap. The germline V gene encodes CDR1 DFQATT and CDR2 SNEGSKA (reference sequence). The CDR3 totals 14 residues. The CDR3 bases are TGCAGTGCTAGTGGAAAGGCCGACTCCTACGAGCAGTACTTC. It specifies CSASGKADSYEQYF.

This clonotype has a count of ten or more. J is TRBJ1-2 and V is TRBV20-1, with D possibly matching TRBD1 (5 bases). From germline, CDR1 is DFQATT and CDR2 SNEGSKA (reference sequence). The CDR3 runs to 14 residues. V lost 2 bases and J lost 5, with 15 bases in between. DNA for the CDR3: TGCAGTGCTAGATTAGACAGCAAGTATTATGGCTACACCTTC. Protein product: CSARLDSKYYGYTF.

This clonotype came up a few times. This sequence joins TRBV15 and TRBJ2-3; 13 bases map to TRBD2. Germline assignment: CDR1 LNHNV and CDR2 YYDKDF (reference sequence). With 5 bases clipped from V and 6 bases from J, the junction kept 2 bases outside the gene matches. The CDR3 is 14 residues long. CDR3 bases: TGTGCCACCAGCGGACTAGCGGGAGAGGATACGCAGTATTTT. It translates to CATSGLAGEDTQYF.

This clonotype occurred many times. The rearrangement joins TRBV29-1 to TRBJ2-2; D gene uncertain. The CDR3 has 14 residues. CDR1 is SQVTM, CDR2 ANQGSEA, per germline. Trimming cost V 4 bases and J 0 bases, with 9 bases left between them. CDR3: CSVAGLANTGELFF. The CDR3 DNA sequence: TGCAGCGTTGCGGGTCTCGCGAACACCGGGGAGCTGTTTTTT.

The chain combines TRBV12-3 or TRBV12-4 with TRBJ1-1; 8 nucleotides line up with TRBD1. The junction had 7 bases not matched to a gene; V was cut back by 3 bases and J by 4 bases. This CDR3 contains 15 residues. The CDR3 DNA is TGTGCCAGCAGTTTTCGGACAGGGCCGAGCACTGAAGCTTTCTTT. Residues: CASSFRTGPSTEAFF.

In this sample, this clonotype turned up a few times. The rearrangement joins TRBV6-2 or TRBV6-3 to TRBJ2-1; a possible D gene is TRBD2 (5 bases). The length of the CDR3 is 12 residues. Per the germline V gene, CDR1 is MNHEY and CDR2 is SVGEGT. The V end lost 4 bases, the J end lost 11 bases, and 12 bases lay between the germline ends. The chain's CDR3 is CASSLSGEKQFF. CDR3 DNA sequence: TGTGCCAGCAGTTTAAGCGGAGAAAAGCAGTTCTTC.

This clonotype occurred many times. The rearrangement links TRBV3-1 to TRBJ2-1, with 8 bases lining up with TRBD1. J gave up 3 bases and V 2 bases, and 3 bases lay outside the gene matches. Germline CDR1 reads LGHDT; CDR2 reads YNNKEL (reference sequence). This CDR3 spans 15 amino acids. The CDR3 DNA reads TGTGCCAGCAGCCAAAACAGGGGGAACTACAATGAGCAGTTCTTC. Its translation: CASSQNRGNYNEQFF.

This clonotype appeared a few times. The chain combines TRBV7-9 with TRBJ2-7; weak D call: TRBD1 (6 bases). The CDR3 covers 15 residues. Germline V lookup: CDR1 SEHNR, CDR2 FQNEAQ (reference sequence). Trimming removed 3 bases at V and 5 bases at J, with 17 bases between. In DNA form, the CDR3 reads TGTGCCAGCAGCTTTCCAGGGGAAGTGGCCCACGAGCAGTACTTC. This sequence encodes CASSFPGEVAHEQYF. Full variable domain (rest looked up from reference TRBV7-9 and TRBJ2-7): DTGVSQNPRHKITKRGQNVTFRCDPISEHNRLYWYRQTLGQGPEFLTYFQNEAQLEKSRLLSDRFSAERPKGSFSTLEIQRTEQGDSAMYLCASSFPGEVAHEQYFGPGTRLTVT.

For the CDR3, the DNA is TGCAGTGCCCCGGACGGCTACGAGCAGTACTTC. This codes for CSAPDGYEQYF. The chain uses TRBV20-1 and TRBJ2-7; D not certain. Trimming cost V 6 bases and J 3 bases, with 9 bases left between them. Per the germline V gene, CDR1 is DFQATT and CDR2 is SNEGSKA (reference sequence). The CDR3 is 11 amino acids.

The chain recombines TRBV20-1 with TRBJ2-2; 12 nucleotides agree with TRBD1. The CDR3 runs 15 residues. The germline V gene has CDR1 DFQATT and CDR2 SNEGSKA (reference sequence). Germline trimming cut 1 base from V and 7 bases from J; bases unmatched to any gene: 4. The CDR3 nucleotides are TGCAGTGCTAGAGCGGGACAGGGGGCCGGCGGGGAGCTGTTTTTT. Amino acids: CSARAGQGAGGELFF.

This clonotype showed up just a few times. This chain uses TRBV10-3 with TRBJ2-3, with D unresolved. Between the trimmed V and J ends, which lost 3 bases and 0 bases, there was a span of 7 bases. CDR3 length: 14 amino acids. The germline gives CDR1 ENHRY, CDR2 SYGVKD. The CDR3 spells CAISDSGSTDTQYF. For the CDR3, the DNA is TGTGCCATCAGTGATTCTGGTAGCACAGATACGCAGTATTTT.

This clonotype appeared a few times. The chain carries TRBV6-1 and TRBJ2-1; D is unresolved. V gave up 1 base and J gave up 9 bases, with 10 bases separating them. This CDR3 contains 13 residues. Germline CDR1 and CDR2: MNHNS and SASEGT. The CDR3 coding sequence is TGTGCCAGCAGTGAAGTTTGGTTCAGTGAGCAGTTCTTC. This codes for CASSEVWFSEQFF.

The chain uses TRBV10-3 and TRBJ2-7; 8 bases match TRBD1. Per the germline V gene, CDR1 is ENHRY and CDR2 is SYGVKD. This CDR3 contains 15 residues. J was trimmed by 4 bases and V by 6 bases; bases with no gene match: 11. The CDR3 reads CAIRDLGQGLYEQYF. The CDR3 DNA follows: TGTGCCATCAGGGACCTCGGACAGGGCCTTTACGAGCAGTACTTC.